The TCR beta chain described here comes from a study of read filtering for tumor transcriptome and immune sequencing. In the study overall: Transcriptome libraries were built from DNase-treated RNA.

The germline V gene has CDR1 MNHEY and CDR2 SVGAGI. Trimming took 5 bases from V and 4 from J; bases not matched to a gene: 8. The CDR3 consists of 16 residues. This clonotype was found many times. Its antigen is unidentified. This library used about 400 ng RNA and molecular barcoded adaptors spanning alpha/delta and beta/gamma chains. Via MiXCR, TCRdb re-called the reads, giving one row per CDR3 protein. This table has 130,000 or so distinct CDR3 sequences, less than 15% appearing once. General study points: In IR-seq, single-read clonotypes were about 80% of clonotypes but 3.5% to 4% of reads. The CD138-negative fraction was mixed bone marrow immune cells, not pure T cells.

Sequencing used a population of CD138-negative cells sorted from bone marrow. This clonotype was obtained from a donor aged 40 or older with multiple myeloma. The chain uses TRBV6-5 and TRBJ2-1; 10 bases align to TRBD2. The chain's CDR3 is CASSQDGTSAYNEQFF. For the CDR3, the DNA is TGTGCCAGCAGTCAAGACGGGACTAGCGCATACAATGAGCAGTTCTTC.